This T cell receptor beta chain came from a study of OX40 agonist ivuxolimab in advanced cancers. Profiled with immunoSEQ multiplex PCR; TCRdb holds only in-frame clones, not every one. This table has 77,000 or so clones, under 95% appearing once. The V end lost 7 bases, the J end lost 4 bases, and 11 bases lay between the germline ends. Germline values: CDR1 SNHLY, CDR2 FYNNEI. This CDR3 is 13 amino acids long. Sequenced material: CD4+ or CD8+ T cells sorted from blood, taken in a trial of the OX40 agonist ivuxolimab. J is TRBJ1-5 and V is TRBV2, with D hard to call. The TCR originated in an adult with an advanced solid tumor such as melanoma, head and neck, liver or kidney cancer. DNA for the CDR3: TGTGCCAGCACTCAGGACGGTAATCAGCCCCAGCATTTT. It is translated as CASTQDGNQPQHF. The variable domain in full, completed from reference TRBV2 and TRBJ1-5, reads EPEVTQTPSHQVTQMGQEVILRCVPISNHLYFYWYRQILGQKVEFLVSFYNNEISEKSEIFDDQFSVERPDGSNFTLKIRSTKLEDSAMYFCASTQDGNQPQHFGDGTRLSIL.